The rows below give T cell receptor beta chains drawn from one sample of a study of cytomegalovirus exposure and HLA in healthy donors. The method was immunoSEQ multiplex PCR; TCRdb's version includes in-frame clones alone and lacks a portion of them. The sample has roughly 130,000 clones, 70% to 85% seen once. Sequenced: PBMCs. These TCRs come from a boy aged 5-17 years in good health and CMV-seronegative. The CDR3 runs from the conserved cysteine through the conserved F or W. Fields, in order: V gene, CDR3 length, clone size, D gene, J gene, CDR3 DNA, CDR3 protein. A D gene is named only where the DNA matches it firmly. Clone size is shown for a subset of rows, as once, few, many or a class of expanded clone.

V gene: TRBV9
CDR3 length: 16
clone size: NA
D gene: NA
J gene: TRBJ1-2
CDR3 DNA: TGTGCCAGCTCCGGACCAGGGAGGAATGTGGACTATGGCTACACCTTC
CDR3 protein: CASSGPGRNVDYGYTF

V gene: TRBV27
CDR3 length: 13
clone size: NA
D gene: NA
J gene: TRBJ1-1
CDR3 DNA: TGTGCCACCACCACGGGATGGGACACTGAAGCTTTCTTT
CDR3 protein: CATTTGWDTEAFF

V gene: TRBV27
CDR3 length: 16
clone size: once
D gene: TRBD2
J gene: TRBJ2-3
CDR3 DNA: TGTGCCAGCAGTTTACAGCTAGCGGGGGGCACAGATACGCAGTATTTT
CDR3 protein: CASSLQLAGGTDTQYF

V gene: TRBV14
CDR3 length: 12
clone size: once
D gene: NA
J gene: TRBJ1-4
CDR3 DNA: TGTGCCAGCAGCCACCCCTATGGAAAACTGTTTTTT
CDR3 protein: CASSHPYGKLFF

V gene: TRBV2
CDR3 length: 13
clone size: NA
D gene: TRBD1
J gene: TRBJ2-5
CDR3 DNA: TGTGCCAGCAGTGAGGGGAACAGGGGGACCCAGTACTTC
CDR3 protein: CASSEGNRGTQYF

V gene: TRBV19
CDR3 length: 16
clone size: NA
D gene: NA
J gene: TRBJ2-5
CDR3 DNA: TGTGCCAGTAGTATAGTCCTAGGATCGGCACAAGAGACCCAGTACTTC
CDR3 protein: CASSIVLGSAQETQYF

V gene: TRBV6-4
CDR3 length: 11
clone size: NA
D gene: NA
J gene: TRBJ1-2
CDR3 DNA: TGTGCCATCAACAGTGCCTCCGGCTACACCTTC
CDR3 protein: CAINSASGYTF

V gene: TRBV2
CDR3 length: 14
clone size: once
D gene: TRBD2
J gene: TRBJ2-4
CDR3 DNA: TGTGCCAGCACCCTAGCGGGGGGGAAAAACATTCAGTACTTC
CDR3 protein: CASTLAGGKNIQYF

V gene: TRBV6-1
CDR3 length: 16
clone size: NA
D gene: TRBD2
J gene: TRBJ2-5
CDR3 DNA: TGTGCCAGCAGTGGGCGCACTAGCGGGGAGTCGCAGACCCAGTACTTC
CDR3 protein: CASSGRTSGESQTQYF

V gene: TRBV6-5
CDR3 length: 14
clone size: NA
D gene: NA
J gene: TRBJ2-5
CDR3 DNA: TGTGCCAGCAGTTACCTGGACTATATAGAGACCCAGTACTTC
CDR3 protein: CASSYLDYIETQYF

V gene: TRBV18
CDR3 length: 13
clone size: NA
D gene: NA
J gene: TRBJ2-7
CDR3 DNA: TGTGCCAGCTCCCCTGACGGTAGGGGCGAGCAGTACTTC
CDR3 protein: CASSPDGRGEQYF

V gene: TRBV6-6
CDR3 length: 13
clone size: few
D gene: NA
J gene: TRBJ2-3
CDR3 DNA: TGTGCCAGCAAAGACAAGATCACAGATACGCAGTATTTT
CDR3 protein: CASKDKITDTQYF

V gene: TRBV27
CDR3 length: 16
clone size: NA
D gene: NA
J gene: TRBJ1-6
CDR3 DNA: TGTGCCAGCAGCCTCTACCCCGGGACATCAAATTCACCCCTCCACTTT
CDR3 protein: CASSLYPGTSNSPLHF

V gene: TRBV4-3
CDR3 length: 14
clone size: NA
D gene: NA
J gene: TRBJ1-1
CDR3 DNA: TGCGCCAGCAGCCAAGCGGTGCCAAACACTGAAGCTTTCTTT
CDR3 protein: CASSQAVPNTEAFF

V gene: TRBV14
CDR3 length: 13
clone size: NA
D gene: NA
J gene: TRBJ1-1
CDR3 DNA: TGTGCCAGCGGTTGGACGGGAGACACTGAAGCTTTCTTT
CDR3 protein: CASGWTGDTEAFF

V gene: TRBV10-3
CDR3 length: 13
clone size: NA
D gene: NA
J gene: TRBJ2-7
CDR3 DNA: TGTGCATCTCAGGCGGCAGGGACCTACGAGCAGTACTTC
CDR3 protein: CASQAAGTYEQYF

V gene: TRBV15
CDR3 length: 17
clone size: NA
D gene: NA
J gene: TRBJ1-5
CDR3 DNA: TGTGCCACCAGCAGACGTGGGGGAGGTTTGGGGTATCAGCCCCAGCATTTT
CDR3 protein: CATSRRGGGLGYQPQHF

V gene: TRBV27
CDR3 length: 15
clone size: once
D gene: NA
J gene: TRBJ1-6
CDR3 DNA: TGTGCCAGCAGTTTACAGGGGATTATTAGGTCACCCCTCCACTTT
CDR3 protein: CASSLQGIIRSPLHF

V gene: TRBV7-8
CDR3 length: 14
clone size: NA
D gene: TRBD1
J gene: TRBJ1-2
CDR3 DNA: TGTGCCAGCAGCTCGGACAGGGGTGACTATGGCTACACCTTC
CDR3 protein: CASSSDRGDYGYTF

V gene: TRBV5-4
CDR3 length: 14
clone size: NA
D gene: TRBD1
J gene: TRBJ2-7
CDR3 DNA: TGTGCCAGCAGCCGCGGACAGGGGGAATACGAGCAGTACTTC
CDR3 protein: CASSRGQGEYEQYF

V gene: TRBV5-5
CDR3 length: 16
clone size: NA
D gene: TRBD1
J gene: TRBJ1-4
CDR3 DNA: TGTGCCAGCAGCGCTTTCCTGACAGGGGACTATGAAAAACTGTTTTTT
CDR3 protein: CASSAFLTGDYEKLFF

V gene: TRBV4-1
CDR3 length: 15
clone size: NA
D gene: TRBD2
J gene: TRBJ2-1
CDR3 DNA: TGCGCCAGCAGCCAGAACGGGCTTATTAGCGGGGAGCAGTTCTTC
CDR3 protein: CASSQNGLISGEQFF

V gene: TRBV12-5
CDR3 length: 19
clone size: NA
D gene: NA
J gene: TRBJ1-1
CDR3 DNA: TGTGCTAGTGGTTTGACCCGGGCGAGGGTTGGGTCTCGGGACACTGAAGCTTTCTTT
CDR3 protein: CASGLTRARVGSRDTEAFF

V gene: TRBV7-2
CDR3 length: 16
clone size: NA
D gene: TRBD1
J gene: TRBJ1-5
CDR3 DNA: TGTGCCAGCAGCCCAAGGGACAGGGGGAGCGTTCAGCCCCAGCATTTT
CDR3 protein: CASSPRDRGSVQPQHF

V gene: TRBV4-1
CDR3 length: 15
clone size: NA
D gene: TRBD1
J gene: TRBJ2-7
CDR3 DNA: TGCGCCAGCAGCCAACAAGGGGGACAGCCCTACGAGCAGTACTTC
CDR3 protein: CASSQQGGQPYEQYF

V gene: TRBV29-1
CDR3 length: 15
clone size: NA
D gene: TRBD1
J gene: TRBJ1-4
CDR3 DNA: TGCAGCGCCCGAAAGGGGGCCACAACTAATGAAAAACTGTTTTTT
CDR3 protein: CSARKGATTNEKLFF

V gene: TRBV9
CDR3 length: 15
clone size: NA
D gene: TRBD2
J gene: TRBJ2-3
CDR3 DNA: TGTGCCAGCAGCGGTTCTAGCGGGGGCGGGTATACGCAGTATTTT
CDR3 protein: CASSGSSGGGYTQYF

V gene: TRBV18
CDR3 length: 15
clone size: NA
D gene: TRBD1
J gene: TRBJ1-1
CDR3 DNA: TGTGCCAGCTCAAGGAACAGGGGACCGAACACTGAGGCTTTCTTT
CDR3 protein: CASSRNRGPNTEAFF

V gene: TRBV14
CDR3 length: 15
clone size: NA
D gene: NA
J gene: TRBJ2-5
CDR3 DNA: TGTGCCAGCAGCCCTTGGGACACCAAAAAAGAGACCCAGTACTTC
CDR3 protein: CASSPWDTKKETQYF

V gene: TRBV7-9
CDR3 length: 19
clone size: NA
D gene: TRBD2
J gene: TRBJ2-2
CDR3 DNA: TGTGCCAGCAGTTTCCTCTTAGCTAGCGGGAGGGCCGGTGACGGGGAGCTGTTTTTT
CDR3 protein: CASSFLLASGRAGDGELFF

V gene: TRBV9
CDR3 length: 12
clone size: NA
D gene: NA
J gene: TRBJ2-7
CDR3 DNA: TGTGCCAGCAGCTCGAGCTCCTACGAGCAGTACTTC
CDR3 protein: CASSSSSYEQYF

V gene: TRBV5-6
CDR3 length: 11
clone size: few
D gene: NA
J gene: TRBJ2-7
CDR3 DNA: TGTGCCAGCAGCTCCAACTACGAGCAGTACTTC
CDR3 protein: CASSSNYEQYF

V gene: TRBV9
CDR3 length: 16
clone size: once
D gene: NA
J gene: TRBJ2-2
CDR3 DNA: TGTGCCAGCAGAACTGGGGCCGCTACAAACACCGGGGAGCTGTTTTTT
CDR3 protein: CASRTGAATNTGELFF

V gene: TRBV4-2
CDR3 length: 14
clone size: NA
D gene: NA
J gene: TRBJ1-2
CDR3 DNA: TGTGCCAGCAGCCAAGTCTCGACCGGGTATGGCTACCCCTTC
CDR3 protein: CASSQVSTGYGYPF

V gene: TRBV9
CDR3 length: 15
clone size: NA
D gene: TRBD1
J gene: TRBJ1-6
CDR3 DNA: TGTGCCAGCAGCGTAGAGGACAGGGTGTATTCACCCCTCCACTTT
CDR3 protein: CASSVEDRVYSPLHF

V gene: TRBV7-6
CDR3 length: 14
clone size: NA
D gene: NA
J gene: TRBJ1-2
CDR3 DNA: TGTGCCAGCAGCACAAGCGGGCAGGCCTATGGCTACACCTTC
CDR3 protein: CASSTSGQAYGYTF

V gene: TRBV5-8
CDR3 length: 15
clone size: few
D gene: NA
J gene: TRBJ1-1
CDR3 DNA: TGTGCCAGCCCCAGCGCCGAGCGGTTGAACACTGAAGCTTTCTTT
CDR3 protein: CASPSAERLNTEAFF

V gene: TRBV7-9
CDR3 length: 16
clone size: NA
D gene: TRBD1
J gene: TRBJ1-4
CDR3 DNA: TGTTCCAGCAGCATCGACAGGGTCGGGGTGCGTGAAAAACTGTTTTTT
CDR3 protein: CSSSIDRVGVREKLFF

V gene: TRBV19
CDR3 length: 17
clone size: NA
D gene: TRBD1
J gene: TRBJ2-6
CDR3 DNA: TGTGCCAGTAGTATGAAGGGGGCGAGCTCTGGGGCCAACGTCCTGACTTTC
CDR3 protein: CASSMKGASSGANVLTF

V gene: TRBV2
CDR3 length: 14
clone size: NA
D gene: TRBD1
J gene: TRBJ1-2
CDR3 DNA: TGTGCCAGCAGCGGACAGGGGGTCAACTATGGCTACACCTTC
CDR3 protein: CASSGQGVNYGYTF

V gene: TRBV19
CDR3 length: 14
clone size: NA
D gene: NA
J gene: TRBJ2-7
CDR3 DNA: TGTGCCAGTAGTATGGGGGGATCCTACTACGAGCAGTACTTC
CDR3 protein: CASSMGGSYYEQYF

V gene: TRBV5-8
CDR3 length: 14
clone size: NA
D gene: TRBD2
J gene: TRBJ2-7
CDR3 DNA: TGTGCCAGCAGCTTGGGACTAGCAATCTACGAGCAGTACTTC
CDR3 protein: CASSLGLAIYEQYF